The 5 T cell receptor beta chains below come from one sample, sequenced in a study of OX40 agonist ivuxolimab in advanced cancers. Sequenced by immunoSEQ multiplex PCR; TCRdb stores in-frame clones only, minus some. The table lists around 94,000 clones, roughly 90% of them singletons. The sample in question was CD4+ or CD8+ T cells sorted from blood, obtained in a trial of the OX40 agonist ivuxolimab. These receptors were obtained from an adult with an advanced solid tumor such as melanoma, head and neck, liver or kidney cancer.

The chain combines TRBV9 with TRBJ2-3; D is ambiguous. There are 13 residues in the CDR3. The V and J ends lost 0 bases and 3 bases respectively, with 5 bases between them. The germline V gene has CDR1 SGDLS and CDR2 YYNGEE. DNA for the CDR3: TGTGCCAGCAGCGTAGGGGCAACAGATACGCAGTATTTT. Its translation is CASSVGATDTQYF.

The chain is built from TRBV6-5 and TRBJ1-3; D gene unclear. The CDR3 is 15 residues long. V was trimmed by 4 bases and J by 0 bases, leaving 10 bases between them. Germline V CDR1 and CDR2: MNHEY, SVGAGI. The CDR3 coding sequence is TGTGCCAGCAGTTGGTCCGGTACCTCTGGAAACACCATATATTTT. This sequence encodes CASSWSGTSGNTIYF.

This clone was detected once. This chain links TRBV27 with TRBJ2-1; D is possibly TRBD2 (7 bases). V lost 2 bases and J 2 bases, leaving 10 bases between the germline ends. The germline CDR1 and CDR2 sequences are MNHEY and SMNVEV (reference sequence). CDR3 length equals 15 residues. The CDR3 DNA reads as TGTGCCAGCAGTTTAGCGGGGGCCGCCTACAATGAGCAGTTCTTC. Translated, it gives CASSLAGAAYNEQFF.

The rearrangement joins TRBV27 to TRBJ2-7, with D perhaps being TRBD1 or TRBD2 (6 bases each). Trimming removed 10 bases from V and 6 bases from J, with 16 bases in between. Germline V gene lookup returns CDR1 MNHEY and CDR2 SMNVEV (reference sequence). This CDR3 region has 12 residues. The DNA of the CDR3 is TGTGCCACCCGGCAGGGGACTGGCGAGCAGTACTTC. Amino acids: CATRQGTGEQYF.

CDR3 residues: CASSLWGNEQFF. The CDR3 DNA is TGTGCCAGCAGTTTATGGGGCAATGAGCAGTTCTTC. The chain uses TRBV27 and TRBJ2-1; D is unresolved. The CDR3 covers 12 residues. Germline V CDR1 and CDR2: MNHEY, SMNVEV (reference sequence). V lost 1 base to trimming and J lost 6 bases, with 4 bases between them.